Sequencing of this TCR beta chain was carried out in a study of neurological immune-mediated disorders. The V and J ends lost 3 bases and 2 bases, in that order; junction bases with no gene match: 6. The CDR3 has 15 amino acids. Germline CDR1 and CDR2: SGHKS and YYEKEE (reference sequence). This clonotype was seen ten or more times. The cDNA was synthesized by 5'RACE incorporating 10-nucleotide random UMIs. Each CDR3 protein gets one entry after TCRdb re-called the 5' RACE reads with MiXCR. The sample has roughly 100,000 distinct CDR3 sequences; 3.5% to 4% are singletons. Material: PBMCs. The chain has TRBV5-5 and TRBJ2-7; 9 bases map to TRBD1. The TCR sequence derives from a woman between 18 and 29 years old with multiple sclerosis. This chain's CDR3 is CASSSGQGSTYEQYF. The CDR3 region has the DNA TGTGCCAGCAGCTCGGGACAGGGCTCAACCTACGAGCAGTACTTC.